Presented here are 30 T cell receptor beta chains from one specimen sequenced in a study of sequential checkpoint blockade in melanoma (dated by TCRdb to between 2018 and 2021). Library method: the immunoSEQ multiplex PCR assay. The immuneACCESS repertoire file appears here via TCRdb, limited to in-frame rearrangements. These files lack a portion of the clones; in checked studies, under half of the deficit traces to unresolved V genes, and the cause of the others is not known. This sample lists roughly 17,000 clones; roughly three quarters were detected once. The ten largest clones represent over 9.5% of the sample. The treatment or condition label, as the study defines it: randomized to nivolumab then ipilimumab (arm A) or the reverse (arm B). The specimen was CD8+ T cells sorted from blood (inferred from file names), collected from a patient given nivolumab and ipilimumab in sequence. The receptors stem from a human donor with melanoma.

This clone showed up just a few times. The chain is built from TRBV7-9 and TRBJ2-3, with 9 nucleotides matching TRBD2. Germline lookup yields CDR1 SEHNR and CDR2 FQNEAQ (reference sequence). This CDR3 has 17 residues. V was clipped by 5 bases and J by 2 bases; unmatched bases: 11. CDR3 coding DNA: TGTGCCAGCAGCCGGAGGGTTGCGGGGGGGCACACAGATACGCAGTATTTT. This codes for CASSRRVAGGHTDTQYF.

This clone has just one count. The chain links TRBV6-5 to TRBJ2-7; TRBD2 matches 9 bases. CDR1 is MNHEY and CDR2 is SVGAGI in the germline V gene. V lost 2 bases to trimming and J lost 3 bases; unmatched junction nucleotides: 5. There are 15 residues in the CDR3. CDR3 in amino acids: CASSYGTSLNYEQYF. The CDR3 region has the DNA TGTGCCAGCAGTTACGGGACTAGCCTCAACTACGAGCAGTACTTC.

There are a few counts of this clone. V is TRBV13 and J is TRBJ2-2; TRBD1 is a possible D gene (7 bases). The length of the CDR3 is 18 residues. V was pared by 0 bases and J by 3 bases, with 17 bases between. The germline gives CDR1 PRHDT, CDR2 FYEKMQ (reference sequence). CDR3 protein: CASSLGLTGTGDTGELFF. The CDR3 DNA follows: TGTGCCAGCAGCTTAGGTTTGACAGGGACTGGTGACACCGGGGAGCTGTTTTTT. Using reference TRBV13 and TRBJ2-2 for the parts outside the CDR3, the full variable domain is AAGVIQSPRHLIKEKRETATLKCYPIPRHDTVYWYQQGPGQDPQFLISFYEKMQSDKGSIPDRFSAQQFSDYHSELNMSSLELGDSALYFCASSLGLTGTGDTGELFFGEGSRLTVL.

This clone was seen a few times. This chain joins TRBV11-3 and TRBJ2-4; maybe TRBD1 (5 bases). The CDR3 extends over 17 amino acids. Trimming left V 1 base short and J 0 bases short, with 13 bases between. Per germline, CDR1 SGHNT and CDR2 YENEEA. Written as DNA, the CDR3 is TGTGCCAGCAGCTTAGTAGGGGCCGCCGTAGCCAAAAACATTCAGTACTTC. Translating it yields CASSLVGAAVAKNIQYF.

This chain connects TRBV2 to TRBJ2-1, with D possibly TRBD2 on 5 matching bases. Germline V CDR1 and CDR2: SNHLY, FYNNEI. The CDR3 contains 16 residues. V dropped 4 bases and J dropped 3 bases, with 16 bases sitting between them. As DNA, the CDR3 is TGTGCCAGCAGTGTTTCCGAAGCGGTGTTCTACAATGAGCAGTTCTTC. Translating it yields CASSVSEAVFYNEQFF.

The chain uses TRBV29-1 and TRBJ1-1; a weak D match, TRBD1 (6 bases). Germline-derived CDR1 and CDR2 are SQVTM and ANQGSEA. V lost 0 bases to trimming and J lost 6 bases, with 17 bases between them. CDR3 size: 15 residues. This CDR3 is CSVEEGRGRVAEAFF. DNA of the CDR3: TGCAGCGTTGAAGAGGGCAGGGGAAGGGTCGCTGAAGCTTTCTTT. Looking up the rest from reference TRBV29-1 and TRBJ1-1 gives the full variable domain: SAVISQKPSRDICQRGTSLTIQCQVDSQVTMMFWYRQQPGQSLTLIATANQGSEATYESGFVIDKFPISRPNLTFSTLTVSNMSPEDSSIYLCSVEEGRGRVAEAFFGQGTRLTVV.

This clone was detected only once. The chain links TRBV19 to TRBJ2-5, with a tentative D call TRBD1 (6 bases). The assigned J gene may be wrong: the sequence end matches TRBJ2-7 better. Germline-derived CDR1 and CDR2 are LNHDA and SQIVND (reference sequence). The CDR3 is 14 residues long. The chain's CDR3 is CASSIGDTAYEQYF. The CDR3 nucleotides read TGTGCCAGTAGTATAGGGGACACCGCCTACGAGCAGTACTTC.

The CDR3 loop reads CASRKGYDRAYEQYF. CDR3 bases: TGTGCCAGCAGGAAAGGCTACGACAGAGCCTACGAGCAGTACTTC. V is TRBV2 and J is TRBJ2-7, with a weak D call TRBD1 (5 bases). V gave up 6 bases and J gave up 2 bases, with 17 bases separating them. The CDR3 contains 15 residues. The germline gives CDR1 SNHLY, CDR2 FYNNEI.

This clone was found a few times. The V call is TRBV7-9, the J call TRBJ1-5; the D gene is possibly TRBD1 (5 bases). The germline V gene encodes CDR1 SEHNR and CDR2 FQNEAQ (reference sequence). The CDR3 length is 16 residues. Trimming pared 1 base from V and 5 bases from J, leaving 15 bases between. DNA of the CDR3: TGTGCCAGCAGCTTAGTCCAGGGAATCAGTGATCAGCCCCAGCATTTT. Its protein product is CASSLVQGISDQPQHF.

The genes are TRBV7-2 and TRBJ1-1; D is undetermined. This CDR3 spans 12 amino acids. In germline, CDR1 is SGHTA, CDR2 FQGNSA. Between the trimmed V and J ends, which lost 2 bases and 6 bases, there was a span of 7 bases. CDR3 nucleotides: TGTGCCAGCAGCTTAACGAGAGCTGAAGCTTTCTTT. Protein sequence: CASSLTRAEAFF.

This chain joins TRBV7-9 and TRBJ2-7; tentatively, D is TRBD1 (6 bases). The germline CDR1 and CDR2 sequences are SEHNR and FQNEAQ (reference sequence). Between the trimmed V and J ends, which lost 1 base and 5 bases, there was a span of 18 bases. This CDR3 spans 16 amino acids. CDR3 DNA sequence: TGTGCCAGCAGCTTAGGGCACAGGGATTCCACTGACGAGCAGTACTTC. Translation: CASSLGHRDSTDEQYF. The full variable domain, rest sourced from reference TRBV7-9 and TRBJ2-7, is DTGVSQNPRHKITKRGQNVTFRCDPISEHNRLYWYRQTLGQGPEFLTYFQNEAQLEKSRLLSDRFSAERPKGSFSTLEIQRTEQGDSAMYLCASSLGHRDSTDEQYFGPGTRLTVT.

The rearrangement links TRBV4-2 to TRBJ1-5; D might be TRBD1 (5 bases). V shed 0 bases and J shed 3 bases, with 9 bases lying between them. CDR1 and CDR2 from the germline V gene are LGHNA and YNFKEQ. The CDR3 is 15 residues long. CDR3 bases: TGTGCCAGCAGCCAAGACCCAGGGTACAATCAGCCCCAGCATTTT. This sequence encodes CASSQDPGYNQPQHF.

The chain uses TRBV7-2 and TRBJ1-2; 7 bases match TRBD1. Germline CDR1 reads SGHTA; CDR2 reads FQGNSA. The CDR3 extends over 13 amino acids. Trimming removed 4 bases from V and 8 bases from J; junction bases left unmatched: 7. DNA for the CDR3: TGTGCCAGCAGCTCGCCCACAGGGGACGGCTACACCTTC. This sequence encodes CASSSPTGDGYTF.

The J gene is TRBJ2-2, the V gene TRBV27; D remains unclear. The CDR3 is 12 residues long. The germline V gene has CDR1 MNHEY and CDR2 SMNVEV (reference sequence). V was cut by 3 bases and J by 5 bases, with 4 bases left in between. CDR3 sequence (DNA): TGTGCCAGCAGTTTGCGGACCGGGGAGCTGTTTTTT. Encoded protein: CASSLRTGELFF.

This clone was counted between two and nine times. The V gene is TRBV5-1, the J gene TRBJ2-1; a possible D gene is TRBD1 (6 bases). Germline V gene data show CDR1 as SGHRS and CDR2 as YFSETQ. The CDR3 sequence is 12 residues long. Trimming stripped 1 base from V and 9 bases from J, with 8 bases between. DNA of the CDR3: TGCGCCAGCAGCTTGATCAGGGGTGAGCAGTTCTTC. This sequence encodes CASSLIRGEQFF.

The sample holds a few counts of this clone. This rearrangement joins TRBV7-6 to TRBJ1-2, with 9 bases identical to TRBD1. The CDR3 runs to 15 residues. Trimming took 4 bases from V and 5 from J; bases not matched to a gene: 8. Germline loops: CDR1 SGHVS, CDR2 FNYEAQ. Here the CDR3 reads CASSSRDRVGYGYTF. The CDR3 nucleotides read TGTGCCAGCAGCTCCCGGGACAGGGTAGGGTATGGCTACACCTTC.

A remark on this clone: Other DNA variants within this sample encode the same CDR3. The V and J genes are TRBV19 and TRBJ2-7; D is uncertain. V was clipped by 3 bases and J by 2 bases, with 8 bases between them. From germline, CDR1 is LNHDA and CDR2 SQIVND (reference sequence). CDR3 length equals 13 residues. CDR3 sequence: CASSIYGTYEQYF. The CDR3 region has the DNA TGTGCCAGTAGTATTTATGGCACCTACGAGCAGTACTTC.

The chain links TRBV27 to TRBJ2-7; TRBD1 might be the D (6 bases). Trimming shortened V by 5 bases and J by 7 bases, and 12 bases separated the two germline ends. Germline CDR1 reads MNHEY; CDR2 reads SMNVEV (reference sequence). CDR3 length: 12 amino acids. The CDR3: CASSARGVEQYF. The CDR3 DNA is TGTGCCAGCAGTGCCAGGGGCGTGGAGCAGTACTTC.

The rearrangement uses TRBV10-1 and TRBJ2-1, with 7 positions matching TRBD2. The CDR3 runs 16 residues. Germline values: CDR1 WNHNN, CDR2 SYGVQD (reference sequence). Unmatched junction bases numbered 9, after V lost 5 bases and J lost 2 bases. For the CDR3, the DNA is TGCGCCAGCAGTTCTGTGGCGGGAGAACCCTACAATGAGCAGTTCTTC. As protein: CASSSVAGEPYNEQFF.

This rearrangement joins TRBV15 to TRBJ2-5, with D perhaps TRBD2 (5 bases). V was pared by 0 bases and J by 1 base, with 6 bases between. The CDR3 is 14 residues long. CDR1 and CDR2 from the germline V gene are LNHNV and YYDKDF (reference sequence). DNA for the CDR3: TGTGCCACCAGCAGAGATCGGGGCCAAGAGACCCAGTACTTC. Translating gives CATSRDRGQETQYF.

The chain is built from TRBV5-6 and TRBJ2-5, with TRBD1 matching 9 bases. The last part of the DNA fits TRBJ2-7 better; the J call may be wrong. The length of the CDR3 is 13 residues. Germline V gene lookup returns CDR1 SGHDT and CDR2 YYEEEE. The CDR3 DNA reads TGTGCCAGCAGCCGGGACAGGGACTACGAGCAGTACTTC. This codes for CASSRDRDYEQYF.

The genes are TRBV4-1 and TRBJ2-3; the match to TRBD1 covers 9 bases. The CDR3 extends over 15 amino acids. Germline trimming cut 4 bases from V and 1 base from J; bases unmatched to any gene: 3. Germline V gene data show CDR1 as MGHRA and CDR2 as YSYEKL. Here the CDR3 reads CASSLRTGGTDTQYF. CDR3 coding DNA: TGCGCCAGCAGCCTTAGGACAGGGGGCACAGATACGCAGTATTTT.

The chain carries TRBV11-3 and TRBJ2-7; a possible D gene is TRBD2 (6 bases). V gave up 1 base and J gave up 6 bases, with 10 bases separating them. Germline CDR1 SGHNT, CDR2 YENEEA. The CDR3 is 13 residues long. CDR3 residues: CASSLAVTSEQYF. CDR3 coding DNA: TGTGCCAGCAGCTTAGCGGTGACTAGCGAGCAGTACTTC. The complete variable domain, with remaining parts taken from reference TRBV11-3 and TRBJ2-7, reads EAGVVQSPRYKIIEKKQPVAFWCNPISGHNTLYWYLQNLGQGPELLIRYENEEAVDDSQLPKDRFSAERLKGVDSTLKIQPAELGDSAVYLCASSLAVTSEQYFGPGTRLTVT.

The sample holds a few counts of this clone. The chain combines TRBV4-3 with TRBJ1-6; 8 bases agree with TRBD1. V shed 0 bases and J 7 bases; nucleotides not matched to a gene: 2. There are 15 residues in the CDR3. From germline, CDR1 is LGHNA and CDR2 YSLEER. CDR3 DNA: TGCGCCAGCAGCCAAGACCGGGACAGGAATTCACCCCTCCACTTT. Its translation is CASSQDRDRNSPLHF.

The chain has TRBV29-1 and TRBJ2-1; D unclear. Trimming left V 1 base short and J 8 bases short, with 6 bases between. The CDR3 extends over 11 amino acids. Germline V gives CDR1 SQVTM, CDR2 ANQGSEA. The DNA for the CDR3 is TGCAGCGTTGAAGCGGGTTATGAGCAGTTCTTC. It is translated as CSVEAGYEQFF.

The chain joins TRBV7-9 to TRBJ2-5; 12 bases map to TRBD2. Germline trimming cut 6 bases from V and 5 bases from J; bases unmatched to any gene: 19. Germline CDR1 and CDR2: SEHNR and FQNEAQ (reference sequence). The length of the CDR3 is 19 residues. This chain's CDR3 is CASSPNPETSGGEGETQYF. The CDR3, as DNA: TGTGCCAGCAGTCCGAACCCTGAGACTAGCGGGGGTGAGGGGGAGACCCAGTACTTC.

This rearrangement joins TRBV6-5 to TRBJ2-3; 14 nucleotides align to TRBD2. Germline V lookup: CDR1 MNHEY, CDR2 SVGAGI. The junction had 4 bases not matched to a gene; V was cut back by 6 bases and J by 5 bases. This CDR3 contains 15 residues. The CDR3, as DNA: TGTGCCAGCAGCTCCGGGACTAGCGGGAGAGATACGCAGTATTTT. The encoded protein is CASSSGTSGRDTQYF.

The chain has TRBV25-1 and TRBJ2-1; tentatively, D is TRBD2 (6 bases). Germline V gene data show CDR1 as MGHDK and CDR2 as SYGVNS. V gave up 7 bases and J gave up 9 bases, with 7 bases separating them. The CDR3 has 10 residues. CDR3 nucleotides: TGTGCCAGCAAGGGAGGTGAGCAGTTCTTC. Amino acid sequence: CASKGGEQFF.

This clone is judged medium-sized (0.01 to 0.1%). The rearrangement uses TRBV19 and TRBJ2-1, with TRBD2 matching 7 bases. V was clipped by 7 bases and J by 0 bases; unmatched bases: 9. In germline, CDR1 is LNHDA, CDR2 SQIVND (reference sequence). The CDR3 has 16 amino acids. Here the CDR3 reads CASTVAGGSSYNEQFF. The CDR3 DNA reads as TGTGCCAGTACGGTAGCGGGTGGGAGCTCCTACAATGAGCAGTTCTTC. Filled out from reference TRBV19 and TRBJ2-1, the complete variable domain reads DGGITQSPKYLFRKEGQNVTLSCEQNLNHDAMYWYRQDPGQGLRLIYYSQIVNDFQKGDIAEGYSVSREKKESFPLTVTSAQKNPTAFYLCASTVAGGSSYNEQFFGPGTRLTVL.

This clone is medium-sized by share. V is TRBV15 and J is TRBJ1-1; D gene unclear. There are 14 residues in the CDR3. Trimming left V 2 bases short and J 6 bases short, with 13 bases between. Germline loops: CDR1 LNHNV, CDR2 YYDKDF (reference sequence). CDR3 amino acids: CATSRYTGFAEAFF. The CDR3 bases are TGTGCCACCAGCAGATATACCGGGTTCGCTGAAGCTTTCTTT.